A selection of T cell receptor beta chains follows, all from one sample in a study of response to subunit inactivated influenza vaccine. TCRdb itself ran the RT-PCR reads through MiXCR, one entry per CDR3 protein. The sample has just under 550,000 distinct CDR3 sequences, around a quarter seen once. This sample also appeared in a second study, on T cells expressing NK-cell markers.

Sequencing used CD4+ T cells sorted from PBMCs, obtained approximately 12 days after vaccination. The source of these receptors is a man in his forties or fifties who received an inactivated influenza vaccine. The CDR3 runs from the conserved cysteine through the conserved F or W. D genes are given only for firm matches. Clone size appears in some rows only: once, few, many, or a class for an expanded clone.

-,TRBJ2-3,17,-,TRBV25-1,CASSGLSGWYGTDTQYF,TGTGCCAGCAGTGGATTATCGGGATGGTACGGCACAGATACGCAGTATTTT
-,TRBJ1-2,14,-,TRBV29-1,CSVTEGLVEYGYTF,TGCAGCGTTACGGAGGGCTTAGTGGAGTATGGCTACACCTTC
-,TRBJ2-3,13,-,TRBV5-1,CASSLALGDTQYF,TGCGCCAGCAGCTTGGCCCTAGGAGATACGCAGTATTTT
-,TRBJ2-6,15,-,TRBV20-1,CSAGPEGTGANVLTF,TGCAGTGCTGGACCTGAGGGCACTGGGGCCAACGTCCTGACTTTC
few,TRBJ2-5,15,-,TRBV9,CASSVEAGARETQYF,TGTGCCAGCAGCGTAGAGGCAGGGGCACGGGAGACCCAGTACTTC
-,TRBJ2-3,17,TRBD2,TRBV6-2/TRBV6-3,CASRIFSGGTSTDTQYF,TGTGCCAGCAGGATATTTAGCGGGGGGACTAGCACAGATACGCAGTATTTT
-,TRBJ1-1,13,-,TRBV12-3/TRBV12-4,CASRPGGRAEAFF,TGTGCCAGCAGACCGGGGGGGAGGGCTGAAGCTTTCTTT
-,TRBJ1-6,13,-,TRBV30,CAWSVGPDSPLHF,TGTGCCTGGAGTGTAGGGCCCGATTCACCCCTCCACTTT
-,TRBJ2-3,14,TRBD1,TRBV3-1,CASSPGQFYDTQYF,TGTGCCAGCAGCCCGGGACAGTTCTATGATACGCAGTATTTT
many,TRBJ1-5,15,TRBD1,TRBV5-1,CASSPAGQGGQPQHF,TGCGCCAGCAGCCCGGCGGGACAGGGTGGACAGCCCCAGCATTTT
few,TRBJ2-1,16,-,TRBV11-2,CASSFNFGRMINEQFF,TGTGCCAGCAGCTTCAATTTTGGGCGAATGATCAATGAGCAGTTCTTC
few,TRBJ2-1,17,-,TRBV3-1,CASSSVTGTKICNEQFF,TGTGCCAGCAGCTCCGTGACCGGGACAAAAATCTGCAATGAGCAGTTCTTC
-,TRBJ2-7,13,-,TRBV14,CASSQGRDNRQHF,TGTGCCAGCAGCCAGGGACGGGACAATCGGCAGCACTTC
-,TRBJ2-7,14,-,TRBV20-1,CSAKNSMNSYEQYF,TGCAGTGCTAAGAACAGTATGAACTCCTACGAGCAGTACTTC
few,TRBJ2-3,15,-,TRBV7-2,CASSPIGGTTDTQYF,TGTGCCAGCAGCCCGATAGGGGGGACCACAGATACGCAGTATTTT